This TCR beta chain was profiled in a study of spatial heterogeneity in lung cancer. Noted time point: sample taken at primary tumor resection. Whole RNA, isolated from tumor, nontumor lung or frozen PBMC, was sequenced without prior sorting. The trim removed 5 bases at V and 7 bases at J, leaving 14 bases unmatched. The germline CDR1 and CDR2 sequences are SGHAT and FQNNGV. The CDR3 spans 16 residues. From the 5' RACE reads, TCRdb called clonotypes with MiXCR, one entry per CDR3 protein. There are about 85,000 distinct CDR3 sequences in the sample; about 20% occur only once, and less than 7.5% lies in the top ten.

The V call is TRBV11-2, the J call TRBJ1-2; 9 positions agree with TRBD1. Sequenced material: PBMCs, taken at surgery. The receptor comes from a male donor with early-stage non-small cell lung cancer. The CDR3: CASSLSPDRGGIGYTF. CDR3 sequence (DNA): TGTGCCAGCAGCCTTTCCCCCGACAGGGGGGGAATTGGCTACACCTTC.